These 18 T cell receptor beta chains share one sample of origin, sequenced in a study of somatic mutations in cytotoxic T cells in rheumatoid arthritis. Sequenced by immunoSEQ multiplex PCR; TCRdb stores in-frame clones only, minus some. Of about 17,000 clones in the sample, roughly 70% were seen once. The sequenced sample consisted of CD8+ T cells sorted from blood. The source is a man aged 55 to 70 in good health.

The V call is TRBV4-1, the J call TRBJ2-1, with TRBD1 as a possible D gene (6 bases). There are 19 residues in the CDR3. Germline assignment: CDR1 MGHRA and CDR2 YSYEKL. With 1 base removed from V and 0 bases from J, the gap between germline ends came to 19 bases. The CDR3 DNA reads TGCGCCAGCAGCCAAGGTGGTGCGACAGGTGTGAGCTCCTACAATGAGCAGTTCTTC. It yields the protein CASSQGGATGVSSYNEQFF.

The chain recombines TRBV7-6 with TRBJ2-1; TRBD2 might be the D (6 bases). Germline V CDR1 and CDR2: SGHVS, FNYEAQ. The V end lost 0 bases, the J end lost 4 bases, and 16 bases lay between the germline ends. The CDR3 extends over 17 amino acids. In DNA form, the CDR3 reads TGTGCCAGCAGCTTAGCGCCGGGCGGGACCGGTTACAATGAGCAGTTCTTC. It translates to CASSLAPGGTGYNEQFF.

J is TRBJ2-5 and V is TRBV6-6; TRBD2 matches 8 bases. CDR3 length: 16 amino acids. Germline loops: CDR1 MNHNY, CDR2 SVGAGI (reference sequence). V lost 0 bases to trimming and J lost 5 bases; unmatched junction nucleotides: 8. The CDR3 DNA follows: TGTGCCAGCAGTTACTCTTATACGGGGGGGCAGGAGACCCAGTACTTC. Translation gives CASSYSYTGGQETQYF.

This chain uses TRBV25-1 with TRBJ2-3; a weak D match, TRBD2 (5 bases). This CDR3 is 16 amino acids long. The V and J ends lost 2 bases and 0 bases respectively, with 12 bases between them. Germline lookup yields CDR1 MGHDK and CDR2 SYGVNS. DNA for the CDR3: TGTGCCAGCAGTGAACGCGGACTCTCGAGCACAGATACGCAGTATTTT. This gives the protein CASSERGLSSTDTQYF. The whole variable domain, filled in from reference TRBV25-1 and TRBJ2-3, reads EADIYQTPRYLVIGTGKKITLECSQTMGHDKMYWYQQDPGMELHLIHYSYGVNSTEKGDLSSESTVSRIRTEHFPLTLESARPSHTSQYLCASSERGLSSTDTQYFGPGTRLTVL.

The rearrangement joins TRBV29-1 to TRBJ2-2, with 8 positions matching TRBD2. With V trimmed by 4 bases and J by 4 bases, 5 bases remained unmatched. CDR1 SQVTM and CDR2 ANQGSEA come from the germline V gene. This CDR3 has 14 amino acids. DNA for the CDR3: TGCAGCGTTGCGGGACTAGACTCCACCGGGGAGCTGTTTTTT. The encoded protein is CSVAGLDSTGELFF.

V is TRBV12-5 and J is TRBJ2-5, with D possibly matching TRBD1 (6 bases). Germline V gene lookup returns CDR1 LGHNT and CDR2 FRNRAP. The CDR3 has 14 amino acids. Trimming took 5 bases from V and 4 from J, leaving 14 bases between them. The CDR3 DNA follows: TGTGCTAGTGGTCTCTCGACAGGAGTAGAGACCCAGTACTTC. Protein sequence: CASGLSTGVETQYF.

The chain has TRBV7-6 and TRBJ2-5, with a weak D call TRBD2 (6 bases). Trimming left V 2 bases short and J 2 bases short, with 12 bases between. Germline loops: CDR1 SGHVS, CDR2 FNYEAQ. The CDR3 is made up of 15 amino acids. The CDR3 is CASSLTAGLQETQYF. As DNA, the CDR3 is TGTGCCAGCAGCTTAACGGCGGGATTACAAGAGACCCAGTACTTC. Based on the CDR3 plus reference TRBV7-6 and TRBJ2-5, the full variable domain is GAGVSQSPRYKVTKRGQDVALRCDPISGHVSLYWYRQALGQGPEFLTYFNYEAQQDKSGLPNDRFSAERPEGSISTLTIQRTEQRDSAMYRCASSLTAGLQETQYFGPGTRLLVL.

This chain links TRBV11-2 with TRBJ2-7; 7 bases fit TRBD1. Trimming took 1 base from V and 5 from J; bases not matched to a gene: 5. Germline assignment: CDR1 SGHAT and CDR2 FQNNGV. The CDR3 is made up of 14 amino acids. In DNA, the CDR3 is TGTGCCAGCAGCTTAGCTAAGGGGGCCAACGAGCAGTACTTC. Its protein is CASSLAKGANEQYF.

The J gene is TRBJ2-7, the V gene TRBV11-1; 9 bases are shared with TRBD1. V was pared by 5 bases and J by 5 bases, with 7 bases of the junction left unmatched. The CDR3 length is 14 residues. Germline values: CDR1 SGHAT, CDR2 FQDESV (reference sequence). The CDR3 here is CASSPPTGGHEQYF. In nucleotides, the CDR3 is TGTGCCAGCAGCCCACCGACAGGGGGTCACGAGCAGTACTTC.

This rearrangement joins TRBV25-1 to TRBJ2-7, with 9 positions matching TRBD1. J was trimmed by 3 bases and V by 3 bases; bases with no gene match: 6. CDR1 is MGHDK and CDR2 is SYGVNS in the germline V gene. CDR3 length: 15 residues. CDR3 residues: CASSETGTGLYEQYF. The DNA for the CDR3 is TGTGCCAGCAGTGAGACCGGGACAGGGCTCTACGAGCAGTACTTC.

V is TRBV7-9 and J is TRBJ2-5; 7 positions match TRBD1. The J call could be wrong; TRBJ2-7 is a better fit for the DNA end. The V gene's germline CDR1 is SEHNR and CDR2 FQNEAQ (reference sequence). The CDR3 extends over 15 amino acids. Written as DNA, the CDR3 is TGTGCCAGCAGCGACAGGGCACTATACTCCTACGAGCAGTACTTC. It specifies CASSDRALYSYEQYF.

About this clone: A junction end diverges from the germline sequence, so it may reflect a read error. The chain combines TRBV7-8 with TRBJ2-3; D gene uncertain. There are 15 residues in the CDR3. Germline CDR1 SGHVS, CDR2 FQNEAQ. The CDR3 DNA reads TGTGCCAGCACCTTAAAGCGCTCCAGCACAGATACGCAGTATTTT. Amino acids: CASTLKRSSTDTQYF.

The chain links TRBV4-1 to TRBJ1-5, with D possibly matching TRBD1 (6 bases). Trimming removed 4 bases at V and 4 bases at J, with 14 bases between. Looked up from germline, CDR1 is MGHRA and CDR2 is YSYEKL. There are 15 residues in the CDR3. CDR3 in DNA: TGCGCCAGCAGCCCCGAGACAGGCCTAAATCAGCCCCAGCATTTT. Translating gives CASSPETGLNQPQHF.

The genes are TRBV6-5 and TRBJ1-5; 8 bases match TRBD1. Losses at the gene ends were 6 bases for V and 5 bases for J; bases not matched to a gene: 6. CDR1 MNHEY and CDR2 SVGAGI come from the germline V gene. This CDR3 spans 14 amino acids. In DNA, the CDR3 is TGTGCCAGCAGCTACACAGGGGGGCATCAGCCCCAGCATTTT. It translates to CASSYTGGHQPQHF.

J is TRBJ1-3 and V is TRBV25-1; 8 nucleotides line up with TRBD1. The CDR3 length is 16 residues. The germline V gene has CDR1 MGHDK and CDR2 SYGVNS. Losses at the gene ends were 3 bases for V and 1 base for J; bases not matched to a gene: 5. The CDR3 is CASSELDRASGNTIYF. CDR3 coding DNA: TGTGCCAGCAGTGAGTTGGACAGGGCGTCTGGAAACACCATATATTTT.

The V gene is TRBV7-3, the J gene TRBJ2-5; the D gene is possibly TRBD1 (6 bases). The end of the DNA aligns better with TRBJ2-7, so the J call may be wrong. The CDR3 extends over 15 amino acids. Germline-derived CDR1 and CDR2 are SGHTA and FQGTGA. CDR3 loop: CASSRYGVRGYEQYF. CDR3 nucleotides: TGTGCCAGCAGCCGTTATGGCGTCAGGGGCTACGAGCAGTACTTC.

The rearrangement uses TRBV7-2 and TRBJ2-7; 10 bases line up with TRBD2. Unmatched junction bases numbered 6, after V lost 3 bases and J lost 4 bases. Germline V CDR1 and CDR2: SGHTA, FQGNSA. CDR3 length: 15 amino acids. CDR3 bases: TGTGCCAGCAGCTTGGCAGCGGGAGGGGGTTACGAGCAGTACTTC. It codes for CASSLAAGGGYEQYF.

CDR3: CASSIAGDGNQPQHF. CDR3 coding DNA: TGTGCCAGTAGTATTGCGGGGGACGGCAATCAGCCCCAGCATTTT. The chain combines TRBV19 with TRBJ1-5, with D perhaps TRBD1 (5 bases). V was pared by 3 bases and J by 2 bases, with 11 bases between. The CDR3 extends over 15 amino acids. Germline assignment: CDR1 LNHDA and CDR2 SQIVND (reference sequence). Filled out from reference TRBV19 and TRBJ1-5, the complete variable domain reads DGGITQSPKYLFRKEGQNVTLSCEQNLNHDAMYWYRQDPGQGLRLIYYSQIVNDFQKGDIAEGYSVSREKKESFPLTVTSAQKNPTAFYLCASSIAGDGNQPQHFGDGTRLSIL.